Listed below are T cell receptor beta chains from one sample, sequenced in a study of human T cells and chemical hapten exposure. TCRdb processed the RACE reads anew with MiXCR; each CDR3 protein has one entry. The sample lists around 380,000 distinct CDR3 sequences, 5% to 6.5% occurring once. Material: whole blood, obtained in connection with sensitization to the hapten diphenylcyclopropenone (DPC). The receptors stem from a woman aged 18 to 35 with alopecia areata. Some clones in this sample may be carry-over from other donors' samples. Each CDR3 is given with its conserved first and last residue. The order of the fields is J gene, clone size, V gene, D gene, CDR3 protein, CDR3 DNA. The D gene is left open where the match is weak. For some rows the clone size is stated as once, few or many, or as a class when expanded; others skip it.

j_gene: TRBJ2-2
abundance: many
v_gene: TRBV6-1
d_gene: -
CDR3aa: CASSEGYNTGELFF
CDR3nt: TGTGCCAGCAGTGAGGGATATAACACCGGGGAGCTGTTTTTT

j_gene: TRBJ1-1
abundance: few
v_gene: TRBV2
d_gene: TRBD1
CDR3aa: CASSETPTGKGPAFF
CDR3nt: TGTGCCAGCAGTGAAACCCCGACAGGGAAGGGGCCAGCTTTCTTT

j_gene: TRBJ1-2
abundance: few
v_gene: TRBV4-3
d_gene: -
CDR3aa: CASSQRGGNYGYTF
CDR3nt: TGCGCCAGCAGCCAAAGGGGCGGCAACTATGGCTACACCTTC

j_gene: TRBJ2-2
abundance: few
v_gene: TRBV4-2
d_gene: -
CDR3aa: CASSQAGGNTGELFF
CDR3nt: TGTGCCAGCAGCCAAGCGGGGGGCAACACCGGGGAGCTGTTTTTT

j_gene: TRBJ1-6
abundance: -
v_gene: TRBV5-1
d_gene: -
CDR3aa: CASRVYHNSPLHF
CDR3nt: TGCGCCAGCAGGGTTTACCATAATTCACCCCTCCACTTT

j_gene: TRBJ2-4
abundance: -
v_gene: TRBV2
d_gene: -
CDR3aa: CASDLATGAKNIQYF
CDR3nt: TGTGCCAGTGACCTGGCCACGGGGGCCAAAAACATTCAGTACTTC

j_gene: TRBJ2-1
abundance: few
v_gene: TRBV7-8
d_gene: -
CDR3aa: CASSLRLEKGYNEQFF
CDR3nt: TGTGCCAGCAGCCTCAGACTAGAAAAGGGATACAATGAGCAGTTCTTC

j_gene: TRBJ2-5
abundance: many
v_gene: TRBV9
d_gene: TRBD2
CDR3aa: CASSPPTSGAGTQYF
CDR3nt: TGTGCCAGCAGCCCCCCGACTAGCGGGGCGGGGACCCAGTACTTC

j_gene: TRBJ2-7
abundance: few
v_gene: TRBV11-2
d_gene: -
CDR3aa: CASSRGGAGLSYEQYF
CDR3nt: TGTGCCAGCAGCCGCGGGGGCGCAGGGCTTTCTTACGAGCAGTACTTC

j_gene: TRBJ1-1
abundance: -
v_gene: TRBV7-3
d_gene: -
CDR3aa: CASSLTFNTEAFF
CDR3nt: TGTGCCAGCAGCTTAACGTTCAATACTGAAGCTTTCTTT

j_gene: TRBJ2-1
abundance: few
v_gene: TRBV18
d_gene: -
CDR3aa: CASSRAGEEQFF
CDR3nt: TGTGCCAGCTCACGTGCAGGGGAAGAGCAGTTCTTC

j_gene: TRBJ2-3
abundance: -
v_gene: TRBV7-9
d_gene: -
CDR3aa: CASSLTRGQYF
CDR3nt: TGTGCCAGCAGTTTGACTCGGGGGCAGTATTTT

j_gene: TRBJ2-7
abundance: few
v_gene: TRBV3-1
d_gene: TRBD2
CDR3aa: CASSQSREGEQYF
CDR3nt: TGTGCCAGCAGCCAAAGCAGGGAGGGCGAGCAGTACTTC

j_gene: TRBJ1-2
abundance: -
v_gene: TRBV6-2/TRBV6-3
d_gene: -
CDR3aa: CASSYTNRNPYGYTF
CDR3nt: TGTGCCAGCAGTTACACTAACAGGAATCCTTATGGCTACACCTTC

j_gene: TRBJ2-7
abundance: -
v_gene: TRBV6-5
d_gene: -
CDR3aa: CASSYSGLHYEQYF
CDR3nt: TGTGCCAGCAGTTACTCAGGACTCCACTACGAGCAGTACTTC

j_gene: TRBJ1-5
abundance: many
v_gene: TRBV28
d_gene: TRBD1
CDR3aa: CASSLIQRQGAFQPQHF
CDR3nt: TGTGCCAGCAGTTTGATCCAGCGACAGGGGGCGTTTCAGCCCCAGCATTTT

j_gene: TRBJ2-3
abundance: few
v_gene: TRBV12-3/TRBV12-4
d_gene: TRBD2
CDR3aa: CASSRGGDYTDTQYF
CDR3nt: TGTGCCAGCAGTCGCGGGGGGGACTACACAGATACGCAGTATTTT

j_gene: TRBJ2-7
abundance: -
v_gene: TRBV6-1
d_gene: TRBD1
CDR3aa: CASSEYGTGVSYEQYF
CDR3nt: TGTGCCAGCAGTGAATACGGGACAGGAGTTTCCTACGAGCAGTACTTC

j_gene: TRBJ2-3
abundance: many
v_gene: TRBV7-3
d_gene: -
CDR3aa: CASSFGGTADTQYF
CDR3nt: TGTGCCAGCAGCTTTGGGGGGACCGCAGATACGCAGTATTTT

j_gene: TRBJ2-7
abundance: -
v_gene: TRBV20-1
d_gene: -
CDR3aa: CSARVGKPYEQYF
CDR3nt: TGCAGTGCTAGAGTAGGCAAGCCCTACGAGCAGTACTTC

j_gene: TRBJ1-1
abundance: few
v_gene: TRBV20-1
d_gene: -
CDR3aa: CSALQGVTEAFF
CDR3nt: TGCAGTGCGCTACAGGGAGTCACTGAAGCTTTCTTT

j_gene: TRBJ2-7
abundance: -
v_gene: TRBV6-5
d_gene: -
CDR3aa: CASSFPTEGEQYF
CDR3nt: TGTGCCAGCAGTTTCCCGACGGAGGGCGAGCAGTACTTC

j_gene: TRBJ1-2
abundance: -
v_gene: TRBV6-6
d_gene: -
CDR3aa: CASSIIRLPTYGYTF
CDR3nt: TGTGCCAGCAGCATAATCAGGTTACCGACCTATGGCTACACCTTC

j_gene: TRBJ2-3
abundance: few
v_gene: TRBV5-1
d_gene: TRBD1
CDR3aa: CASSLGGQEDTQYF
CDR3nt: TGCGCCAGCAGCTTGGGGGGACAGGAGGATACGCAGTATTTT

j_gene: TRBJ1-6
abundance: many
v_gene: TRBV7-2
d_gene: -
CDR3aa: CASSSLPGLPNSPLHF
CDR3nt: TGTGCCAGCAGCTCTCTCCCGGGACTACCCAATTCACCCCTCCACTTT

j_gene: TRBJ1-2
abundance: -
v_gene: TRBV29-1
d_gene: -
CDR3aa: CSVEGISGYTF
CDR3nt: TGCAGCGTTGAAGGCATCAGCGGCTACACCTTC

j_gene: TRBJ2-1
abundance: many
v_gene: TRBV6-9
d_gene: -
CDR3aa: CASSLGARYEQFF
CDR3nt: TGTGCCAGCAGTTTAGGGGCTAGGTATGAGCAGTTCTTC

j_gene: TRBJ2-5
abundance: many
v_gene: TRBV25-1
d_gene: TRBD2
CDR3aa: CASSGLAGRAGEETQYF
CDR3nt: TGTGCCAGCAGTGGGCTAGCGGGGCGGGCCGGGGAAGAGACCCAGTACTTC

j_gene: TRBJ2-6
abundance: many
v_gene: TRBV7-3
d_gene: -
CDR3aa: CASGRRGDLSGANVLTF
CDR3nt: TGTGCCAGCGGCCGCCGCGGAGATCTCTCTGGGGCCAACGTCCTGACTTTC

j_gene: TRBJ1-5
abundance: few
v_gene: TRBV11-2
d_gene: -
CDR3aa: CASSLVGGRSQPQHF
CDR3nt: TGTGCCAGCAGCTTAGTGGGCGGGAGGTCTCAGCCCCAGCATTTT

j_gene: TRBJ1-2
abundance: few
v_gene: TRBV25-1
d_gene: -
CDR3aa: CASSEFYGDGYTF
CDR3nt: TGTGCCAGCAGTGAATTCTATGGCGATGGCTACACCTTC

j_gene: TRBJ2-1
abundance: many
v_gene: TRBV29-1
d_gene: TRBD2
CDR3aa: CSVEGGGFYNEQFF
CDR3nt: TGCAGCGTTGAGGGCGGGGGGTTCTACAATGAGCAGTTCTTC

j_gene: TRBJ2-1
abundance: few
v_gene: TRBV20-1
d_gene: -
CDR3aa: CSAREGGLYNEQFF
CDR3nt: TGCAGTGCTAGGGAGGGGGGCCTCTACAATGAGCAGTTCTTC

j_gene: TRBJ2-2
abundance: few
v_gene: TRBV10-3
d_gene: TRBD2
CDR3aa: CALGTSGGANTGELFF
CDR3nt: TGTGCCCTCGGGACTAGCGGGGGGGCGAACACCGGGGAGCTGTTTTTT

j_gene: TRBJ2-3
abundance: -
v_gene: TRBV7-2
d_gene: TRBD2
CDR3aa: CASSAGGRDTQYF
CDR3nt: TGTGCCAGCAGCGCGGGGGGGCGAGATACGCAGTATTTT

j_gene: TRBJ1-1
abundance: many
v_gene: TRBV7-2
d_gene: -
CDR3aa: CASSLRETLFLDEAFF
CDR3nt: TGTGCCAGCAGCTTGAGGGAGACGCTATTCTTGGATGAAGCTTTCTTT

j_gene: TRBJ1-3
abundance: -
v_gene: TRBV29-1
d_gene: -
CDR3aa: CSGGGSGNTIYF
CDR3nt: TGCAGCGGGGGAGGCTCTGGAAACACCATATATTTT

j_gene: TRBJ2-7
abundance: many
v_gene: TRBV28
d_gene: -
CDR3aa: CASGSSSYEQYF
CDR3nt: TGTGCCTCTGGCTCGAGCTCCTACGAGCAGTACTTC

j_gene: TRBJ1-5
abundance: many
v_gene: TRBV12-3/TRBV12-4
d_gene: -
CDR3aa: CASSLAPGNQPQHF
CDR3nt: TGTGCCAGCAGTTTAGCGCCCGGCAATCAGCCCCAGCATTTT

j_gene: TRBJ2-1
abundance: -
v_gene: TRBV4-3
d_gene: -
CDR3aa: CASSRSPSGAGGNEQFF
CDR3nt: TGCGCCAGCAGCCGCTCCCCTTCCGGGGCGGGCGGCAATGAGCAGTTCTTC

j_gene: TRBJ1-2
abundance: few
v_gene: TRBV10-3
d_gene: -
CDR3aa: CAISEPFPLRDRTPNSYTF
CDR3nt: TGTGCCATCAGTGAACCGTTCCCCCTCAGAGACAGGACCCCCAACAGCTACACCTTC

j_gene: TRBJ2-3
abundance: many
v_gene: TRBV12-3/TRBV12-4
d_gene: -
CDR3aa: CASSLAPGLPKKTDTQYF
CDR3nt: TGTGCCAGCAGTTTAGCCCCCGGACTGCCTAAGAAAACAGATACGCAGTATTTT

j_gene: TRBJ2-5
abundance: -
v_gene: TRBV6-2/TRBV6-3
d_gene: TRBD2
CDR3aa: CASSYSAGGNQETQYF
CDR3nt: TGTGCCAGCAGTTACTCGGCGGGGGGAAACCAAGAGACCCAGTACTTC

j_gene: TRBJ2-7
abundance: few
v_gene: TRBV28
d_gene: -
CDR3aa: CASSLYRDSSYEQYF
CDR3nt: TGTGCCAGCAGTTTATACAGGGACTCTTCCTACGAGCAGTACTTC

j_gene: TRBJ2-2
abundance: -
v_gene: TRBV7-9
d_gene: TRBD1
CDR3aa: CASRPGQHTGELFF
CDR3nt: TGTGCCAGCAGGCCGGGACAGCACACCGGGGAGCTGTTTTTT

j_gene: TRBJ2-3
abundance: few
v_gene: TRBV11-3
d_gene: TRBD2
CDR3aa: CASSWGLGVDTQYF
CDR3nt: TGTGCCAGCAGCTGGGGACTAGGGGTAGATACGCAGTATTTT

j_gene: TRBJ2-7
abundance: many
v_gene: TRBV28
d_gene: TRBD2
CDR3aa: CASAGAWSETGLAVSYEQYF
CDR3nt: TGTGCCAGCGCCGGAGCGTGGAGCGAGACGGGACTAGCGGTTTCCTACGAGCAGTACTTC

j_gene: TRBJ1-5
abundance: many
v_gene: TRBV3-1
d_gene: TRBD1
CDR3aa: CASSPHGAGGSQPQHF
CDR3nt: TGTGCCAGCAGCCCCCACGGGGCAGGGGGCAGCCAGCCCCAGCATTTT

j_gene: TRBJ1-1
abundance: few
v_gene: TRBV6-2/TRBV6-3
d_gene: TRBD1
CDR3aa: CASSTHPGQPNTEAFF
CDR3nt: TGTGCCAGCAGTACGCATCCGGGACAGCCTAACACTGAAGCTTTCTTT

j_gene: TRBJ2-2
abundance: few
v_gene: TRBV7-2
d_gene: -
CDR3aa: CASMAGLNTGELFF
CDR3nt: TGTGCCAGCATGGCGGGCCTCAACACCGGGGAGCTGTTTTTT

j_gene: TRBJ2-7
abundance: -
v_gene: TRBV4-1
d_gene: -
CDR3aa: CASSRGPSVAQSSYEQYF
CDR3nt: TGCGCCAGCAGCCGAGGCCCGTCAGTAGCGCAGAGCTCCTACGAGCAGTACTTC